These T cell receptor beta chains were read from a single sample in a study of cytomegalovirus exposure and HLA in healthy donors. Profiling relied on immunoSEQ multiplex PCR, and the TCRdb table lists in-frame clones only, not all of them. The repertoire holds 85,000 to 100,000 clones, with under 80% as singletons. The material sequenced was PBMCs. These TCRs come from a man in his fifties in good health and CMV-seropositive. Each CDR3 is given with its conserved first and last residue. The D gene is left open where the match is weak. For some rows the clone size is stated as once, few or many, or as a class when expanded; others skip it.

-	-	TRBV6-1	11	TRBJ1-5	CASRGNQPQHF	TGTGCCAGCCGGGGAAATCAGCCCCAGCATTTT
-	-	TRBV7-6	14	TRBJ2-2	CASSLIRGTGELFF	TGTGCCAGCAGCCTGATACGGGGTACCGGGGAGCTGTTTTTT
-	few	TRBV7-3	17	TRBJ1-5	CASSPPPGDRGNQPQHF	TGTGCCAGCAGCCCTCCCCCGGGTGATAGAGGCAATCAGCCCCAGCATTTT
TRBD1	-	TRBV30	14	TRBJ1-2	CAWRGQGRNYGYTF	TGTGCCTGGAGGGGACAGGGAAGGAACTATGGCTACACCTTC
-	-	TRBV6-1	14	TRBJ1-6	CASSSIGGGLPLHF	TGTGCCAGCAGTTCTATCGGGGGGGGGTTACCCCTCCACTTT
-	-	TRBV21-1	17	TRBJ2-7	CASSLSGSRNKMGEQYF	TGTGCCAGCAGCCTAAGCGGTAGCCGCAACAAGATGGGCGAGCAGTACTTC
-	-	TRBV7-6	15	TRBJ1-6	CASSLGQGSNSPLNF	TGTGCCAGCAGCTTAGGTCAGGGGTCTAATTCACCCCTCAACTTT
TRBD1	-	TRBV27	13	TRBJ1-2	CASDRTGGGGYTF	TGTGCCAGCGATCGGACAGGGGGCGGCGGCTACACCTTC
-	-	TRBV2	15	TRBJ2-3	CASRDGVTSGDTQYF	TGTGCCAGCAGGGACGGGGTTACTAGTGGGGATACGCAGTATTTT
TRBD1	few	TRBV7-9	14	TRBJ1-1	CASSFVGGSTEAFF	TGTGCCAGCAGCTTTGTAGGGGGCTCCACTGAAGCTTTCTTT
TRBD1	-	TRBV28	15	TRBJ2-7	CASSSAGTGDHEQYF	TGTGCCAGCAGTTCTGCCGGGACAGGGGACCACGAGCAGTACTTC
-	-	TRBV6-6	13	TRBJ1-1	CASSYPPSSEAFF	TGTGCCAGCAGTTACCCCCCGTCGTCTGAAGCTTTCTTT
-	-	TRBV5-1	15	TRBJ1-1	CASSLGEPTLSGAFF	TGCGCCAGCAGTTTGGGGGAGCCGACTCTCTCTGGAGCTTTCTTT
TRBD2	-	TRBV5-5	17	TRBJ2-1	CASSLRAGGSSYNEQFF	TGTGCCAGCAGCTTGAGAGCGGGGGGGAGCTCCTACAATGAGCAGTTCTTC
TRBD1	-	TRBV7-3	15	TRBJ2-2	CASRLTGTGAGELFF	TGTGCCAGCAGACTTACTGGGACAGGGGCCGGGGAGCTGTTTTTT
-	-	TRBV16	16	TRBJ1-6	CASSQTHSSYNSPLHF	TGTGCCAGCAGCCAAACCCATAGCTCCTATAATTCACCCCTCCACTTT
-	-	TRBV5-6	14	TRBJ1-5	CASSTGGGGQPQNF	TGTGCCAGCAGCACCGGGGGGGGCGGACAGCCCCAGAATTTT